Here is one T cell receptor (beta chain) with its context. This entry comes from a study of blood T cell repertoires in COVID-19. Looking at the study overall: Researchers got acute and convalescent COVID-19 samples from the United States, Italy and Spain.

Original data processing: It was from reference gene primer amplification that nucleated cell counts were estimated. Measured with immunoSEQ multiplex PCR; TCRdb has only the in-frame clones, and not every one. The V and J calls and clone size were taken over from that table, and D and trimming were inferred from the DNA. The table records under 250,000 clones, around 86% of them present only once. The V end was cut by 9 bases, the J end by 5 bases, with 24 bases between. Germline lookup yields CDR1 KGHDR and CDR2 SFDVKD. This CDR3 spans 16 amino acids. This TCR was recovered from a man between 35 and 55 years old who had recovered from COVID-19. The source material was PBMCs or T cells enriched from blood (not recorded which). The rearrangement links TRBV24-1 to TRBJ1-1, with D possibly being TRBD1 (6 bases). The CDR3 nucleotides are TGTGCCACCGCAACCGGGACAAAAATGGTAAGGACTGAAGCTTTCTTT. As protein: CATATGTKMVRTEAFF.